The clone carrying this T cell receptor (beta chain) appeared a few times. PCR was performed a second time for roughly 6 to 12 cycles using a sample-barcoded 5' primer and a J-beta primer mix. One entry per CDR3 protein, called by TCRdb with MiXCR from the 5' RACE reads. There are about 680,000 distinct CDR3 sequences in the sample; 49% occur only once, and roughly 34% lies in the top ten. The data were obtained in a study of blood T cells in healthy people across ages. Isolated per sample were at least 7 million PBMCs. The CDR3 covers 14 residues. Germline assignment: CDR1 SEHNR and CDR2 FQNEAQ (reference sequence). Trimming removed 8 bases from V and 5 bases from J, with 18 bases in between.

The rearrangement joins TRBV7-9 to TRBJ2-5; D is possibly TRBD1 or TRBD2 (5 bases each). Input material: blood. The sequence came from a woman in her sixties in good health. Here the CDR3 reads CASGRIGDGETQYF. The DNA of the CDR3 is TGTGCCAGCGGAAGAATCGGGGACGGGGAGACCCAGTACTTC.